Included here is one TCR beta chain sequence, with context. The assay was immunoSEQ multiplex PCR, and TCRdb's table has in-frame clones only and misses some. The table includes about 190,000 clones, 84% detected once. The sample is drawn from a study of blood T cell repertoires in COVID-19. Study context: The origin of the acute and convalescent COVID-19 samples was the United States, Italy and Spain.

Clinical history as reported by participants underpinned cohort assignment. No more than 2 weeks before study entry, exposed participants had met a case of COVID-19. The length of the CDR3 is 13 residues. CDR1 SEHNR and CDR2 FQNEAQ come from the germline V gene (reference sequence). Trimming cost V 2 bases and J 7 bases, with 11 bases left between them. The sample consisted of PBMCs or T cells enriched from blood (not recorded which). The sequence was obtained from a woman under 40 who had been exposed to COVID-19. The chain links TRBV7-9 to TRBJ1-2; D remains ambiguous. The CDR3 is CASSLRVEGGYTF. The DNA of the CDR3 is TGTGCCAGCAGCTTACGGGTCGAAGGTGGCTACACCTTC.